The 20 T cell receptor beta chains given below trace back to one sample, sequenced in a study of cytomegalovirus exposure and HLA in healthy donors (dated 2017 in TCRdb). Libraries were made using the immunoSEQ multiplex PCR assay. What TCRdb holds here is the immuneACCESS table cut down to in-frame rearrangements. Part of the clones is not present; checked against another copy, under half of the missing clones reflect an unresolved V gene, and the others are unexplained. The sample table shows 100,000 to 120,000 clones, and 70% to 90% are seen once. The ten largest account for around 3% of the sample. The material sequenced was PBMCs. The receptors were gathered from a young woman in good health and CMV-seronegative.

The CDR3 DNA follows: TGTGCCAGCAGTGACCAGTTCTACGAGCAGTACTTC. Translating it yields CASSDQFYEQYF. The chain uses TRBV6-1 and TRBJ2-7; no firm D call. CDR3 length: 12 amino acids. Germline CDR1 MNHNS, CDR2 SASEGT. Trimming shortened V by 3 bases and J by 3 bases, and 6 bases separated the two germline ends.

The J gene is TRBJ2-7, the V gene TRBV9; D is perhaps TRBD2 (5 bases). The CDR3 is made up of 15 amino acids. V was trimmed by 0 bases and J by 3 bases, leaving 13 bases between them. The V gene's germline CDR1 is SGDLS and CDR2 YYNGEE. CDR3 bases: TGTGCCAGCAGCGTAGGACTGACTAACTACTACGAGCAGTACTTC. Protein: CASSVGLTNYYEQYF. The full variable domain, in which reference TRBV9 and TRBJ2-7 provide the parts outside the CDR3, is DSGVTQTPKHLITATGQRVTLRCSPRSGDLSVYWYQQSLDQGLQFLIQYYNGEERAKGNILERFSAQQFPDLHSELNLSSLELGDSALYFCASSVGLTNYYEQYFGPGTRLTVT.

This chain connects TRBV7-7 to TRBJ2-1; TRBD1 aligns across 7 bases. The ends lost 3 bases at V and 2 bases at J; junction bases unmatched: 4. Germline V gives CDR1 SSHAT, CDR2 FNYEAQ (reference sequence). The CDR3 is 15 amino acids. The CDR3 reads CASSFGTATYNEQFF. CDR3 nucleotides: TGTGCCAGCAGCTTTGGGACAGCTACCTACAATGAGCAGTTCTTC.

J is TRBJ2-3 and V is TRBV4-1; possibly TRBD1 for D (6 bases). The CDR3 is 15 amino acids. V was pared by 4 bases and J by 3 bases, with 14 bases between. Germline V CDR1 and CDR2: MGHRA, YSYEKL. Here the CDR3 reads CASSLARGATDTQYF. Here the CDR3 DNA reads TGCGCCAGCAGCCTCGCCAGGGGCGCGACAGATACGCAGTATTTT.

The J gene is TRBJ2-7, the V gene TRBV27; possibly TRBD2 for D (6 bases). The V end was cut by 5 bases, the J end by 0 bases, with 14 bases between. Germline assignment: CDR1 MNHEY and CDR2 SMNVEV (reference sequence). The CDR3 totals 15 residues. The CDR3 loop reads CASSPERGSSYEQYF. The CDR3, as DNA: TGTGCCAGCAGTCCCGAACGGGGGAGCTCCTACGAGCAGTACTTC.

The chain carries TRBV6-1 and TRBJ2-3; a weak D match, TRBD2 (5 bases). Germline V lookup: CDR1 MNHNS, CDR2 SASEGT. The CDR3 length is 15 residues. The V gene lost 8 bases and the J gene lost 1 base, with 16 bases spanning the gap. CDR3 DNA: TGTGCCAGCCGGGAACTAGTAACTGGCACAGATACGCAGTATTTT. Translating it yields CASRELVTGTDTQYF.

This clone was seen just once. The chain recombines TRBV7-6 with TRBJ2-5; D perhaps matches TRBD1 (6 bases). The V gene's germline CDR1 is SGHVS and CDR2 FNYEAQ. This CDR3 spans 14 amino acids. V was clipped by 3 bases and J by 2 bases, with 10 bases between them. The CDR3 is CASSLRTAQETQYF. The CDR3 nucleotides read TGTGCCAGCAGCTTGCGGACAGCGCAAGAGACCCAGTACTTC.

The chain employs TRBV9 and TRBJ2-5; the D gene is possibly TRBD1 (7 bases). The CDR3 totals 16 residues. Germline loops: CDR1 SGDLS, CDR2 YYNGEE. The V end was cut by 4 bases, the J end by 5 bases, with 21 bases between. The CDR3 coding sequence is TGTGCCAGCAGCCTAAGACAGGGAGGTCAGCGGGAGACCCAGTACTTC. It is translated as CASSLRQGGQRETQYF.

The CDR3 reads CASSGLNNSPLHF. CDR3 coding DNA: TGTGCCAGCTCCGGGTTGAATAATTCACCCCTCCACTTT. The chain has TRBV6-5 and TRBJ1-6; D not certain. The CDR3 length is 13 residues. V lost 8 bases, J lost 5 bases, and 10 bases lay in between. Germline V gene sequence: CDR1 MNHEY, CDR2 SVGAGI.

The rearrangement joins TRBV5-6 to TRBJ1-2; tentative D call: TRBD1 (5 bases). This CDR3 has 14 residues. Trimming shortened V by 0 bases and J by 3 bases, and 9 bases separated the two germline ends. Per germline, CDR1 SGHDT and CDR2 YYEEEE. Here the CDR3 DNA reads TGTGCCAGCAGCTTGGTCGGGGGTTACTATGGCTACACCTTC. This codes for CASSLVGGYYGYTF.

This chain uses TRBV20-1 with TRBJ1-2, with TRBD1 matching over 11 bases. The CDR3 totals 11 residues. Germline CDR1 reads DFQATT; CDR2 reads SNEGSKA (reference sequence). J lost 7 bases, V lost 8 bases, and 3 bases had no gene match. The CDR3 region has the DNA TGCAGTATGGGGACAGGGGGTGGCTACACCTTC. The encoded protein is CSMGTGGGYTF.

The J gene is TRBJ2-1, the V gene TRBV7-9, with TRBD2 as a possible D gene (7 bases). V lost 2 bases and J 0 bases, leaving 17 bases between the germline ends. This CDR3 region has 18 residues. Germline V gene sequence: CDR1 SEHNR, CDR2 FQNEAQ (reference sequence). The CDR3 sequence: CASSLQLTGGSSYNEQFF. The CDR3 bases are TGTGCCAGCAGCTTACAGCTGACGGGGGGCAGCTCCTACAATGAGCAGTTCTTC.

This chain uses TRBV6-5 with TRBJ1-2, with D possibly TRBD1 on 5 matching bases. Germline V gene sequence: CDR1 MNHEY, CDR2 SVGAGI. V lost 5 bases to trimming and J lost 0 bases, with 13 bases between them. The CDR3 sequence is 15 residues long. The CDR3 is CASSAQGRSNYGYTF. The CDR3 DNA reads as TGTGCCAGCAGTGCTCAGGGCCGGTCTAACTATGGCTACACCTTC.

This chain connects TRBV4-2 to TRBJ2-2; a possible D gene is TRBD1 (6 bases). The length of the CDR3 is 14 residues. Trimming cost V 2 bases and J 5 bases, with 9 bases left between them. CDR1 LGHNA and CDR2 YNFKEQ come from the germline V gene. The chain's CDR3 is CASSQPDRTGELFF. CDR3 sequence (DNA): TGTGCCAGCAGCCAACCCGACAGGACCGGGGAGCTGTTTTTT.

The chain joins TRBV5-1 to TRBJ2-7, with D perhaps matching TRBD1 (6 bases). CDR3 length equals 12 residues. Germline-derived CDR1 and CDR2 are SGHRS and YFSETQ. V was clipped by 1 base and J by 5 bases, with 7 bases between them. For the CDR3, the DNA is TGCGCCAGCAGCTTGAAGGGGGACGAGCAGTACTTC. Translated: CASSLKGDEQYF.

The chain couples TRBV27 to TRBJ1-1; D gene unclear. V lost 7 bases, J lost 5 bases, and 8 bases lay in between. The CDR3 contains 11 residues. Germline lookup yields CDR1 MNHEY and CDR2 SMNVEV (reference sequence). The CDR3 DNA reads TGTGCCAGCAAGGGAGCGACTGAAGCTTTCTTT. The encoded protein is CASKGATEAFF.

The J gene is TRBJ2-2, the V gene TRBV30; a weak D match, TRBD2 (6 bases). Germline V lookup: CDR1 GTSNPN, CDR2 SVGIG (reference sequence). Deletions cut 5 bases from V and 0 bases from J, with 13 bases between. This CDR3 contains 15 residues. For the CDR3, the DNA is TGTGCCTGGTCCACCGGGACTTCGAACACCGGGGAGCTGTTTTTT. This encodes CAWSTGTSNTGELFF.

The chain joins TRBV7-9 to TRBJ1-1, with D perhaps matching TRBD1 (5 bases). The germline gives CDR1 SEHNR, CDR2 FQNEAQ (reference sequence). Trimming pared 3 bases from V and 5 bases from J, leaving 13 bases between. CDR3 size: 14 residues. Here the CDR3 DNA reads TGTGCCAGCAGCTTCCGGAGGGAGGGGACTGAAGCTTTCTTT. This translates into CASSFRREGTEAFF.

The rearrangement links TRBV29-1 to TRBJ1-6; TRBD1 matches 7 bases. With V trimmed by 6 bases and J by 4 bases, 3 bases remained unmatched. Germline CDR1 reads SQVTM; CDR2 reads ANQGSEA. CDR3 length: 13 amino acids. CDR3 loop: CSVATGYNSPLHF. In DNA form, the CDR3 reads TGCAGCGTCGCGACAGGGTATAATTCACCCCTCCACTTT.

CDR3 bases: TGTGCCAGCAGTTACTCGATGACAGGCACCACTGAAGCTTTCTTT. Translation: CASSYSMTGTTEAFF. This chain uses TRBV6-5 with TRBJ1-1; D is perhaps TRBD1 (6 bases). The CDR3 runs 15 residues. Trimming took 0 bases from V and 4 from J, leaving 12 bases between them. The germline V gene encodes CDR1 MNHEY and CDR2 SVGAGI.